This T cell receptor beta chain was sequenced during a study of CD8+ T cells in alopecia areata. This clone has just one count. The germline V gene has CDR1 LGHNA and CDR2 YSLEER. V was cut by 5 bases and J by 8 bases, with 13 bases left in between. The CDR3 covers 13 residues. TCR sequencing used cDNA made by reverse transcription of extracted RNA. The table came from immunoSEQ multiplex PCR; TCRdb's copy has only in-frame clones and leaves some out. The sample has more than 200,000 clones, 50% to 75% seen once. Treatment specified: oral pan-JAK inhibitor, 5-10 mg twice daily. The source was CD4+ T cells sorted from blood, collected at week 4, from a patient treated with tofacitinib. The clonotype originates from a human donor with alopecia areata. The rearrangement links TRBV4-3 to TRBJ2-1; perhaps TRBD1 as D (6 bases). The DNA of the CDR3 is TGCGCCAGCAGCATAGGATCAGGGGATGAGCAGTTCTTC. This codes for CASSIGSGDEQFF.